This T cell receptor (beta chain) was identified during a study of blood T cells in healthy people across ages. Study results and caveats: Diversity figures derived from one million T cells were judged to underestimate the true value. Among T cells, TCR beta diversity per million cells dropped roughly linearly as age rose.

The CDR3 consists of 11 residues. The germline V gene has CDR1 SQVTM and CDR2 ANQGSEA. The V end lost 0 bases, the J end lost 11 bases, and 10 bases lay between the germline ends. Primers used in a second PCR of about 6 to 12 cycles were a sample-barcoded 5' primer and a J-beta primer mix. A template-switch adaptor containing 12 random nucleotides labeled each cDNA molecule. Via MiXCR, TCRdb re-called the 5' RACE reads, giving one row per CDR3 protein. The sample lists about 1,800,000 distinct CDR3 sequences; about 30% were seen once. Concerning this clonotype itself: The target antigen is unknown. A much larger clone differs from this one at a single base, so this may be a read error.

Every donor contributed roughly 10 milliliters of peripheral blood by blood draw. Sample: blood. The TCR comes from a woman aged 25 to 39 in good health. The genes are TRBV29-1 and TRBJ2-5; the D is unclear. The CDR3 DNA reads TGCAGCGTTGAAGAACAGAATGAGCAGTACTTC. Translating it yields CSVEEQNEQYF.